Listed here are 11 T cell receptor beta chains from one sample, sequenced in a study of T cell repertoires in cytomegalovirus infection. One entry per CDR3 protein, called by TCRdb with MiXCR from the reads. The sample shows 150,000 or so distinct CDR3 sequences, 20% to 25% of them seen only once. Which antigens these TCRs recognize remains unknown. The sample was CD8+ T cells from cultured PBMCs, taken from culture after CMV antigen stimulation. The receptors here all came from a human donor in good health (CMV status not recorded). Some clones in this sample may be carry-over from other donors' samples.

This clonotype was observed a handful of times. V gene TRBV7-2 combines with J gene TRBJ2-3; 7 nucleotides agree with TRBD2. The CDR3 totals 16 residues. From germline, CDR1 is SGHTA and CDR2 FQGNSA. V was clipped by 1 base and J by 2 bases; unmatched bases: 6. The CDR3 is CASSLVAGAFTDTQYF. DNA for the CDR3: TGTGCCAGCAGCTTAGTAGCGGGCGCGTTCACAGATACGCAGTATTTT.

V usage is TRBV7-2 and J usage is TRBJ1-5; the D gene is possibly TRBD1 (5 bases). Germline assignment: CDR1 SGHTA and CDR2 FQGNSA. Deletions cut 1 base from V and 6 bases from J, with 13 bases between. There are 15 residues in the CDR3. For the CDR3, the DNA is TGTGCCAGCAGCTTAGAACTGGCCGGGACTCAGCCCCAGCATTTT. Its protein is CASSLELAGTQPQHF.

This clonotype was picked up a small number of times. V and J are TRBV9 and TRBJ1-2, with D tentatively TRBD1 (6 bases). Trimming stripped 3 bases from V and 7 bases from J, with 22 bases between. Germline V CDR1 and CDR2: SGDLS, YYNGEE. The CDR3 is 16 amino acids. The CDR3 spells CASSGRQEADWFGYTF. The CDR3 region has the DNA TGTGCCAGCAGCGGGAGACAGGAGGCGGATTGGTTTGGCTACACCTTC.

This clonotype appeared a few times. Here the CDR3 DNA reads TGTGCCAGCGGTGGAGAACTACCCGACTATGGCTACACCTTC. Translation: CASGGELPDYGYTF. The chain uses TRBV7-9 and TRBJ1-2; D gene uncertain. CDR3 length: 14 residues. Germline V gives CDR1 SEHNR, CDR2 FQNEAQ (reference sequence). Trimming left V 8 bases short and J 3 bases short, with 16 bases between.

This clonotype was seen a few times. The gene calls are TRBV7-2 and TRBJ1-2; the D is unclear. The V end was cut by 3 bases, the J end by 7 bases, with 12 bases between. CDR1 and CDR2 from the germline V gene are SGHTA and FQGNSA. This CDR3 is built from 13 residues. In DNA, the CDR3 is TGTGCCAGCAGCTTGGCCAGTTCTCGTGGCTACACCTTC. This gives the protein CASSLASSRGYTF.

The gene calls are TRBV16 and TRBJ2-1; D perhaps matches TRBD2 (5 bases). The CDR3 extends over 15 amino acids. V lost 7 bases to trimming and J lost 0 bases, with 13 bases between them. Germline CDR1 is KGHSY and CDR2 is FQNENV. CDR3 coding DNA: TGTGCCAGCATATTGGGGAGAACCTCCTACAATGAGCAGTTCTTC. Its translation: CASILGRTSYNEQFF.

This clonotype was detected a few times. This rearrangement joins TRBV7-2 to TRBJ2-1; TRBD2 matches 14 bases. Germline lookup yields CDR1 SGHTA and CDR2 FQGNSA. This CDR3 comprises 16 residues. V dropped 6 bases and J dropped 5; count of bases not matched to a gene: 6. CDR3 bases: TGTGCCAGCAGGACCGGGACTAGCGGGGGAGACAATGAGCAGTTCTTC. Residues: CASRTGTSGGDNEQFF.

In its sample, this clonotype was seen a few times. This chain links TRBV24-1 with TRBJ2-2, with 7 bases fitting TRBD1. This CDR3 contains 18 residues. Germline lookup yields CDR1 KGHDR and CDR2 SFDVKD. V gave up 0 bases and J gave up 3 bases; unmatched junction bases: 9. CDR3: CATSDLPPRQGDTGELFF. CDR3 nucleotides: TGTGCCACCAGTGATTTGCCACCGAGGCAGGGGGACACCGGGGAGCTGTTTTTT.

The chain combines TRBV7-9 with TRBJ1-2; 7 positions agree with TRBD1. This CDR3 is built from 14 residues. Trimming cost V 3 bases and J 4 bases; bases outside gene matches: 5. Germline CDR1 and CDR2: SEHNR and FQNEAQ (reference sequence). CDR3 sequence reads: CASSFQGEVYGYTF. The CDR3 DNA sequence: TGTGCCAGCAGCTTTCAGGGGGAGGTCTATGGCTACACCTTC.

The chain has TRBV6-5 and TRBJ1-1, with TRBD1 as a possible D gene (6 bases). This CDR3 comprises 15 residues. Between the trimmed V and J ends, which lost 5 bases and 5 bases, there was a span of 18 bases. CDR1 is MNHEY and CDR2 is SVGAGI in the germline V gene. CDR3 bases: TGTGCCAGCAGTCCTGGGACACCCGGGGGGACTGAAGCTTTCTTT. This gives the protein CASSPGTPGGTEAFF.

The chain joins TRBV27 to TRBJ1-1; no clear D. The CDR3 length is 14 residues. Trimming stripped 3 bases from V and 1 base from J, with 9 bases between. Germline V gene data show CDR1 as MNHEY and CDR2 as SMNVEV (reference sequence). The CDR3 sequence is CASSLGTSNTEAFF. The CDR3 DNA reads as TGTGCCAGCAGTTTGGGCACGTCGAACACTGAAGCTTTCTTT.